Shown below are 27 T cell receptor beta chains from a single sample sequenced in a study of response to subunit inactivated influenza vaccine. TCRdb reprocessed the RT-PCR reads with MiXCR, giving one entry per CDR3 protein. The sample contains hundreds of thousands of distinct CDR3 sequences, roughly 10% of which appear only once. Material: PBMCs from blood, obtained on the day of vaccination. Every receptor here comes from a man aged 45-65 years who received an inactivated influenza vaccine.

This clonotype turned up a few times. CDR3 sequence (DNA): TGCAGTGCTAGATCTTACCGGGACATCCTCACATCGGGTGAGCAGTACTTC. Translating gives CSARSYRDILTSGEQYF. The gene calls are TRBV20-1 and TRBJ2-7, with D possibly matching TRBD1 (6 bases). The CDR3 is made up of 17 amino acids. Germline CDR1 DFQATT, CDR2 SNEGSKA (reference sequence). The V end was cut by 2 bases, the J end by 7 bases, with 27 bases between.

This clonotype was recorded at least ten times. The chain employs TRBV6-2 or TRBV6-3 and TRBJ1-5; D remains ambiguous. The CDR3 totals 16 residues. The germline CDR1 and CDR2 sequences are MNHEY and SVGEGT. Deletions cut 0 bases from V and 0 bases from J, with 9 bases between. CDR3: CASSYSTAISNQPQHF. CDR3 nucleotides: TGTGCCAGCAGTTACTCAACAGCGATTAGCAATCAGCCCCAGCATTTT.

This chain connects TRBV6-5 to TRBJ2-7; perhaps D is TRBD1 or TRBD2 (5 bases each). The CDR3 totals 15 residues. Trimming stripped 2 bases from V and 2 bases from J, with 13 bases between. Germline lookup yields CDR1 MNHEY and CDR2 SVGAGI. In DNA form, the CDR3 reads TGTGCCAGCAGTTACCACAGGACTCCTACCTACGAGCAGTACTTC. Translated, it gives CASSYHRTPTYEQYF.

The chain uses TRBV5-1 and TRBJ2-3, with 7 bases that match TRBD2. CDR3 length: 14 amino acids. CDR1 is SGHRS, CDR2 YFSETQ, per germline. V trimming: 4 bases; J trimming: 2 bases; junction bases outside the gene matches: 4. CDR3 sequence reads: CASSRDYHTDTQYF. The DNA for the CDR3 is TGCGCCAGCAGCCGGGACTACCACACAGATACGCAGTATTTT.

The chain carries TRBV7-2 and TRBJ1-1; 7 nucleotides match TRBD1. Per the germline V gene, CDR1 is SGHTA and CDR2 is FQGNSA. This CDR3 contains 15 residues. Losses at the gene ends were 4 bases for V and 4 bases for J; bases not matched to a gene: 9. The CDR3 loop is CASSSVTGWATEAFF. CDR3 DNA sequence: TGTGCCAGCAGCTCAGTGACAGGGTGGGCCACTGAAGCTTTCTTT.

There are a few counts of this clonotype. The chain carries TRBV27 and TRBJ2-7; TRBD1 aligns across 9 bases. V was clipped by 6 bases and J by 3 bases; unmatched bases: 9. The V gene's germline CDR1 is MNHEY and CDR2 SMNVEV (reference sequence). This CDR3 spans 15 amino acids. CDR3 loop: CASRRTGQGIYEQYF. The DNA of the CDR3 is TGTGCCAGCAGAAGAACGGGACAGGGCATCTACGAGCAGTACTTC.

The V gene is TRBV29-1, the J gene TRBJ2-5; D is unresolved. CDR3 length equals 12 residues. Trimming took off 1 base at V and 0 bases at J, with 3 bases between the two ends. In germline, CDR1 is SQVTM, CDR2 ANQGSEA. CDR3 amino acids: CSVEVYQETQYF. As DNA, the CDR3 is TGCAGCGTTGAAGTGTACCAAGAGACCCAGTACTTC.

This clonotype was counted only a few times. V and J are TRBV28 and TRBJ2-3; 7 nucleotides agree with TRBD1. V shed 6 bases, J shed 2 bases, and the junction held 8 bases outside the gene matches. Germline values: CDR1 MDHEN, CDR2 SYDVKM. The CDR3 loop spans 15 amino acids. The CDR3 nucleotides read TGTGCCAGCAGCGGGGACAGCCATTTCACAGATACGCAGTATTTT. Amino acids: CASSGDSHFTDTQYF.

The chain joins TRBV12-3 or TRBV12-4 to TRBJ2-7, with 9 bases fitting TRBD1. The length of the CDR3 is 14 residues. Unmatched junction bases numbered 4, after V lost 5 bases and J lost 2 bases. The DNA of the CDR3 is TGTGCCAGCAGTACGACAGGGGGGACCTACGAGCAGTACTTC. This sequence encodes CASSTTGGTYEQYF.

V gene TRBV28 combines with J gene TRBJ2-1, with D unclear. The CDR3 is 14 amino acids. The V end was cut by 8 bases, the J end by 3 bases, with 14 bases between. The germline V gene encodes CDR1 MDHEN and CDR2 SYDVKM. The CDR3 here is CASCWQEIYNEQFF. CDR3 bases: TGTGCCAGCTGTTGGCAGGAGATCTACAATGAGCAGTTCTTC.

Many counts were recorded for this clonotype. The V gene is TRBV11-1, the J gene TRBJ2-1; 12 bases are shared with TRBD2. V shed 2 bases and J 7 bases; nucleotides not matched to a gene: 15. From germline, CDR1 is SGHAT and CDR2 FQDESV (reference sequence). CDR3 size: 19 residues. CDR3 DNA sequence: TGTGCCAGCAGCTTACGTGCTCTAGCGGGAGGGCCAGTGGGAAATGAGCAGTTCTTC. Residues: CASSLRALAGGPVGNEQFF.

V is TRBV5-1 and J is TRBJ2-5; 8 bases map to TRBD2. V was clipped by 2 bases and J by 1 base; unmatched bases: 1. Germline assignment: CDR1 SGHRS and CDR2 YFSETQ. The CDR3 length is 14 residues. CDR3 region: CASSFGTSQETQYF. CDR3 DNA sequence: TGCGCCAGCAGCTTTGGGACTAGCCAAGAGACCCAGTACTTC.

The rearrangement links TRBV5-6 to TRBJ1-2; TRBD1 matches 7 bases. With V trimmed by 3 bases and J by 4 bases, 9 bases remained unmatched. Germline lookup yields CDR1 SGHDT and CDR2 YYEEEE. CDR3 length: 15 amino acids. The CDR3 DNA is TGTGCCAGCAGCTACCAGTCAAGGACAGGCTATGGCTACACCTTC. Translating gives CASSYQSRTGYGYTF.

The rearrangement joins TRBV12-3 or TRBV12-4 to TRBJ2-1; a weak D match, TRBD1 (6 bases). The CDR3 contains 13 residues. Trimming shortened V by 2 bases and J by 8 bases, and 10 bases separated the two germline ends. DNA for the CDR3: TGTGCCAGCAGTTTAACGAACAGGGATGAGCAGTTCTTC. Translation: CASSLTNRDEQFF.

This chain joins TRBV5-4 and TRBJ2-6; the match to TRBD1 covers 7 bases. Trimming cost V 4 bases and J 2 bases; bases outside gene matches: 3. Germline V lookup: CDR1 SGHNT, CDR2 YYREEE (reference sequence). CDR3 length equals 15 residues. The CDR3 spells CASSTQGAGANVLTF. The CDR3 DNA is TGTGCCAGCAGCACCCAGGGGGCTGGGGCCAACGTCCTGACTTTC.

V usage is TRBV11-2 and J usage is TRBJ2-7; TRBD2 might be the D (6 bases). This CDR3 is built from 14 residues. V was clipped by 0 bases and J by 3 bases, with 9 bases between them. CDR1 is SGHAT, CDR2 FQNNGV, per germline. This chain's CDR3 is CASSLDPGLYEQYF. The CDR3 bases are TGTGCCAGCAGCTTAGATCCGGGACTCTACGAGCAGTACTTC. Using reference TRBV11-2 and TRBJ2-7 for the parts outside the CDR3, the full variable domain is EAGVAQSPRYKIIEKRQSVAFWCNPISGHATLYWYQQILGQGPKLLIQFQNNGVVDDSQLPKDRFSAERLKGVDSTLKIQPAKLEDSAVYLCASSLDPGLYEQYFGPGTRLTVT.

This clonotype has a handful of counts. CDR3 DNA sequence: TGTGCCAGCAGCTTAGATTCCGGACAGGGTAGCTACGAGCAGTACTTC. This gives the protein CASSLDSGQGSYEQYF. The chain is built from TRBV11-2 and TRBJ2-7, with 8 bases matching TRBD1. V lost 0 bases to trimming and J lost 3 bases; unmatched junction nucleotides: 7. The CDR3 covers 16 residues. Germline CDR1 SGHAT, CDR2 FQNNGV.

The rearrangement links TRBV5-1 to TRBJ1-2; tentatively, D is TRBD1 (5 bases). In germline, CDR1 is SGHRS, CDR2 YFSETQ. V gave up 1 base and J gave up 6 bases, with 16 bases separating them. This CDR3 contains 15 residues. CDR3 in DNA: TGCGCCAGCAGCTTGATCGGGGACCTATCTGATGGCTACACCTTC. Its translation is CASSLIGDLSDGYTF.

The gene calls are TRBV4-3 and TRBJ2-7; D unclear. Trimming pared 1 base from V and 3 bases from J, leaving 13 bases between. This CDR3 is built from 15 residues. CDR1 and CDR2 (germline): LGHNA, YSLEER. The CDR3 loop is CASSQAFSVSYEQYF. The CDR3 DNA reads as TGCGCCAGCAGCCAAGCTTTTAGTGTTAGCTACGAGCAGTACTTC.

This clonotype was picked up a small number of times. The chain recombines TRBV7-2 with TRBJ2-3; D uncertain. The V gene lost 1 base and the J gene lost 2 bases, with 7 bases spanning the gap. There are 14 residues in the CDR3. Germline V gives CDR1 SGHTA, CDR2 FQGNSA. Written as DNA, the CDR3 is TGTGCCAGCAGCTTAGTCGGCCTCACAGATACGCAGTATTTT. The encoded protein is CASSLVGLTDTQYF.

The rearrangement joins TRBV5-1 to TRBJ1-1; D perhaps matches TRBD1 (6 bases). Trimming took 1 base from V and 1 from J, leaving 8 bases between them. Germline V gives CDR1 SGHRS, CDR2 YFSETQ. The CDR3 totals 14 residues. The CDR3 coding sequence is TGCGCCAGCAGCTTGCTGGACAGGAACACTGAAGCTTTCTTT. Its protein is CASSLLDRNTEAFF.

This clonotype turned up a few times. V usage is TRBV14 and J usage is TRBJ2-1; 8 nucleotides line up with TRBD2. Trimming at V came to 0 bases and at J to 3 bases, leaving 4 bases not matched to a gene. CDR3 length equals 16 residues. CDR1 SGHDN and CDR2 FVKESK come from the germline V gene. The CDR3: CASSQDRGGYYNEQFF. The CDR3 DNA reads TGTGCCAGCAGCCAAGATCGGGGGGGCTACTACAATGAGCAGTTCTTC. Using reference TRBV14 and TRBJ2-1 for the parts outside the CDR3, the full variable domain is EAGVTQFPSHSVIEKGQTVTLRCDPISGHDNLYWYRRVMGKEIKFLLHFVKESKQDESGMPNNRFLAERTGGTYSTLKVQPAELEDSGVYFCASSQDRGGYYNEQFFGPGTRLTVL.

The sample holds many counts of this clonotype. The V gene is TRBV29-1, the J gene TRBJ2-1; D is unresolved. Germline V lookup: CDR1 SQVTM, CDR2 ANQGSEA. This CDR3 region has 11 residues. Deletions cut 4 bases from V and 4 bases from J, with 5 bases between. CDR3 bases: TGCAGCGTTGGAAGGTACAATGAGCAGTTCTTC. This encodes CSVGRYNEQFF.

This clonotype appeared a few times. The chain links TRBV14 to TRBJ1-1; unclear D gene. V was pared by 2 bases and J by 4 bases, with 11 bases between. The CDR3 covers 14 residues. Per the germline V gene, CDR1 is SGHDN and CDR2 is FVKESK. The CDR3 spells CASSQSLRSTEAFF. CDR3 DNA: TGTGCCAGCAGCCAATCCCTTCGGAGCACTGAAGCTTTCTTT.

The V and J genes are TRBV3-1 and TRBJ2-7; D is possibly TRBD2 (5 bases). The CDR3 is 15 amino acids. V dropped 1 base and J dropped 3 bases, with 13 bases sitting between them. CDR1 and CDR2 from the germline V gene are LGHDT and YNNKEL (reference sequence). The CDR3 sequence: CASSQVGGGNYEQYF. CDR3 sequence (DNA): TGTGCCAGCAGCCAAGTCGGAGGCGGAAACTACGAGCAGTACTTC.

The chain combines TRBV12-2 with TRBJ2-3; the listed D gene, TRBD1, was not tested against the DNA. TRBV12-2 is designated a pseudogene. The CDR3 extends over 17 amino acids. The CDR3: CASRPPWVRGSTDTQYF. DNA of the CDR3: TGTGCAAGTCGCCCCCCATGGGTGCGGGGGAGCACAGATACGCAGTATTTT.

V is TRBV20-1 and J is TRBJ2-2; no clear D. Germline CDR1 DFQATT, CDR2 SNEGSKA (reference sequence). Trimming removed 6 bases at V and 0 bases at J, with 17 bases between. CDR3 length: 16 residues. CDR3 sequence: CSAPLSVSPNTGELFF. The CDR3 nucleotides read TGCAGTGCCCCCCTGAGCGTTTCCCCGAACACCGGGGAGCTGTTTTTT.